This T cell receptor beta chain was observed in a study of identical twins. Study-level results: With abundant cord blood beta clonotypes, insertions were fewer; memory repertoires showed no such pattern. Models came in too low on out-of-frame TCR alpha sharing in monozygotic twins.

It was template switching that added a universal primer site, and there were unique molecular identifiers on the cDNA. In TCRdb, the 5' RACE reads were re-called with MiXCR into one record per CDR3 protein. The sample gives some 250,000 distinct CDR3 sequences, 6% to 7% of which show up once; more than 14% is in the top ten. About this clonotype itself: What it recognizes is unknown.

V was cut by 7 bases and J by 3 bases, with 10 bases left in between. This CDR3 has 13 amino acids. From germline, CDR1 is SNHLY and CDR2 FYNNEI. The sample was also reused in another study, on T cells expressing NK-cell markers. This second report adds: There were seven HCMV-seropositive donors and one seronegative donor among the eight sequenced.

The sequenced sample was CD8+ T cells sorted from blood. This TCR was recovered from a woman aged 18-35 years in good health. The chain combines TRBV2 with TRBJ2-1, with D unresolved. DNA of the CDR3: TGTGCCAGCACGGGTCTAGGCTACAATGAGCAGTTCTTC. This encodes CASTGLGYNEQFF.